This TCR beta chain was obtained from a study of identical twins. Study findings and constraints: Where out-of-frame alpha sequences were twin-shared, they showed excess low generation probability. Abundant beta clonotypes from cord blood had fewer insertions, unlike memory repertoires, which showed none. For monozygotic twins, models underestimated out-of-frame TCR alpha sharing.

The CDR3 is 12 amino acids. Trimming took 5 bases from V and 8 from J, leaving 11 bases between them. MiXCR, applied by TCRdb to the 5' RACE reads, yields one record per CDR3 protein. This sample has about 280,000 distinct CDR3 sequences, with more than 6.5% found just once. This clonotype was seen a handful of times. Its antigen remains unidentified. These data are also associated with another study on yellow fever vaccine responses in identical twins.

The receptor was isolated from a woman younger than 30 in good health. Sample: memory (CD45RO+) T cells sorted from blood. V and J are TRBV12-3 or TRBV12-4 and TRBJ2-3, with a weak D call TRBD2 (6 bases). CDR3 in amino acids: CASSTLAFTQYF. CDR3 nucleotides: TGTGCCAGCAGTACCCTAGCGTTTACGCAGTATTTT.